A selection of T cell receptor beta chains follows, all from one sample in a study of cytomegalovirus exposure and HLA in healthy donors. This table comes from immunoSEQ multiplex PCR, and its TCRdb copy is limited to in-frame clones, with some not included. The data hold some 130,000 clones, with more than 70% observed a single time. Specimen: PBMCs. These receptors all come from a human donor in good health. The conserved cysteine and the conserved F or W are not part of the CDR3 here. D genes are given only for firm matches. Part of the rows lack a size; the others show once, few, many or a class for expanded clones.

J	V	D	size	CDR3
TRBJ2-7	TRBV7-6	TRBD2	few	ASSRSGAYEQY
TRBJ2-7	TRBV6-1	NA	NA	ASSEVKGDYEQY
TRBJ1-6	TRBV6-6	TRBD1	NA	ASSDRDNSPLH
TRBJ2-7	TRBV2	TRBD2	NA	ASTLSWGGAGYEQY
TRBJ2-3	TRBV28	NA	NA	ASSLEQGSTDTQY
TRBJ2-7	TRBV4-1	TRBD1	NA	ASSQDWDRVSHGQY
TRBJ2-1	TRBV2	TRBD1	NA	ASGDRGSYNEQF
TRBJ1-1	TRBV14	TRBD1	few	ASSQDLQGTEAF
TRBJ2-3	TRBV5-1	NA	NA	ASSPPVEVTTQY
TRBJ2-7	TRBV7-2	TRBD2	NA	ASSSTSGGAGEQY
TRBJ1-4	TRBV2	TRBD1	NA	ASSPGTGGGRGF
TRBJ1-1	TRBV19	TRBD1	NA	ASDRGMNTEAF
TRBJ1-5	TRBV4-1	NA	NA	ASSQEVYSGQPQH
TRBJ1-2	TRBV28	TRBD1	once	ASTLDRVYGYT
TRBJ1-6	TRBV4-1	TRBD1	NA	ASSPGQGPSPLH
TRBJ1-2	TRBV23-1	NA	NA	ATWNGGDYGYT
TRBJ2-7	TRBV29-1	NA	NA	SAMDFGEQY
TRBJ1-1	TRBV15	TRBD1	NA	ATSSYRGRAEAF
TRBJ2-4	TRBV2	NA	NA	ASLRRNIQY
TRBJ2-5	TRBV7-6	NA	few	ASSSIGTPGVETQY
TRBJ2-3	TRBV7-3	NA	NA	ASSLQGSTDTQY
TRBJ1-6	TRBV27	NA	NA	ASSLRLGNSPLH
TRBJ2-1	TRBV9	NA	NA	ASTPPRGRDNEQF
TRBJ2-1	TRBV7-2	TRBD2	NA	ASSLELAGWDNEQF
TRBJ1-6	TRBV7-9	TRBD1	NA	ASSFNGQGSYNSPLH
TRBJ2-2	TRBV9	NA	NA	ASSTPDRNTGELF
TRBJ1-2	TRBV4-1	NA	NA	ASSPEWSYGYT
TRBJ2-3	TRBV19	TRBD2	NA	ASLSGGAEDTQY
TRBJ2-4	TRBV19	TRBD2	NA	ASRPGGVAKNIQY
TRBJ1-5	TRBV7-2	NA	NA	ASTDQGNQPQH
TRBJ2-7	TRBV10-1	TRBD2	NA	ASSDGAGIRNEQY
TRBJ2-7	TRBV11-2	NA	NA	ASSLGAVYEQY